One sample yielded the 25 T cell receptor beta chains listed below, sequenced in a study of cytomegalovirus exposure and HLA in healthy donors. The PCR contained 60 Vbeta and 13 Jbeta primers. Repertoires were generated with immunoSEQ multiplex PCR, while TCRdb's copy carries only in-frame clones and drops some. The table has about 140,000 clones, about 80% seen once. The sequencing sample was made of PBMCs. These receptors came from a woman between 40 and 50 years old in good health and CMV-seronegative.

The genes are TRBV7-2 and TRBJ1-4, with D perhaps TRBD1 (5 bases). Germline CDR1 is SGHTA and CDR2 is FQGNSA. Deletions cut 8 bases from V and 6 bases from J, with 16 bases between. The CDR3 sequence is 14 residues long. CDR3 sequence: CASLLGRVYEKLFF. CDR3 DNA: TGTGCCAGCCTCCTGGGGCGCGTTTATGAAAAACTGTTTTTT.

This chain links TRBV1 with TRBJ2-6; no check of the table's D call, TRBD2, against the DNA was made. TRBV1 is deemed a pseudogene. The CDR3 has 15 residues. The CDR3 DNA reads TGCACCAGCACGCTCCAGAGGACTGGGGCCAACGTCCTGACTTTC. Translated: CTSTLQRTGANVLTF.

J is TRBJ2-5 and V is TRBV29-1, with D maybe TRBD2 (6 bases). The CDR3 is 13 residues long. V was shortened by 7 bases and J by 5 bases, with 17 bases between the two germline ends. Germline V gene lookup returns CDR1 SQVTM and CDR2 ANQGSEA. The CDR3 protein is CSARLGFVETQYF. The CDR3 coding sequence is TGCAGCGCTAGACTAGGTTTTGTCGAGACCCAGTACTTC.

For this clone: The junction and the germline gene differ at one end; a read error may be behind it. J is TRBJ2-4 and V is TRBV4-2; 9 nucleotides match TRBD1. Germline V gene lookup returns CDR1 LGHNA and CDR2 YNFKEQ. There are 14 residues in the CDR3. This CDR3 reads CASSQTGTGNSQYF. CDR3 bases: TGTGCCAGCAGCCAAACCGGGACAGGGAACAGTCAGTACTTC.

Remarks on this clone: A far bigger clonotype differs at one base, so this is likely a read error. As DNA, the CDR3 is TGCGCTAGCAGCCAGGGTCTGACTAGCGGTTCCTACGAGCAGTACTTC. Protein: CASSQGLTSGSYEQYF. The gene calls are TRBV4-3 and TRBJ2-5; 9 nucleotides line up with TRBD2. The DNA end lines up better with TRBJ2-7; the J call may be wrong. CDR1 is LGHNA and CDR2 is YSLEER in the germline V gene. This CDR3 contains 16 residues.

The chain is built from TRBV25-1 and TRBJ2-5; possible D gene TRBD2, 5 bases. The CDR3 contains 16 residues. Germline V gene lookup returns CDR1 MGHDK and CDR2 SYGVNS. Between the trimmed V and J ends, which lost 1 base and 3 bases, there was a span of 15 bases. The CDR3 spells CASSEWSGMGEETQYF. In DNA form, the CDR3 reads TGTGCCAGCAGTGAATGGTCTGGGATGGGAGAAGAGACCCAGTACTTC.

CDR3 amino acids: CASSSGLAREQYF. As DNA, the CDR3 is TGTGCCAGCAGTTCAGGACTAGCGCGAGAGCAGTACTTC. The chain recombines TRBV28 with TRBJ2-7, with 9 bases lining up with TRBD2. V trimming: 4 bases; J trimming: 7 bases; junction bases outside the gene matches: 5. Germline assignment: CDR1 MDHEN and CDR2 SYDVKM. This CDR3 contains 13 residues. Full variable domain (missing parts from reference TRBV28 and TRBJ2-7): DVKVTQSSRYLVKRTGEKVFLECVQDMDHENMFWYRQDPGLGLRLIYFSYDVKMKEKGDIPEGYSVSREKKERFSLILESASTNQTSMYLCASSSGLAREQYFGPGTRLTVT.

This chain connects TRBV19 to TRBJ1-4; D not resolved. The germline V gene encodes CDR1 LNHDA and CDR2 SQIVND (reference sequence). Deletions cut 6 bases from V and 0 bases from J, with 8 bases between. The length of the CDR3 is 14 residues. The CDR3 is CASRVSATNEKLFF. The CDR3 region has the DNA TGTGCCAGTAGAGTGAGTGCAACTAATGAAAAACTGTTTTTT.

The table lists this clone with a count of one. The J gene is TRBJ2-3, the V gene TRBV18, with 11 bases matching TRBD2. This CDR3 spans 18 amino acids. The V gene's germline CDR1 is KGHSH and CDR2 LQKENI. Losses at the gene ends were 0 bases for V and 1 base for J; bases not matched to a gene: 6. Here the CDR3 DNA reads TGTGCCAGCTCACCACCGGGACTAGCGGTATGGGGCACAGATACGCAGTATTTT. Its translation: CASSPPGLAVWGTDTQYF.

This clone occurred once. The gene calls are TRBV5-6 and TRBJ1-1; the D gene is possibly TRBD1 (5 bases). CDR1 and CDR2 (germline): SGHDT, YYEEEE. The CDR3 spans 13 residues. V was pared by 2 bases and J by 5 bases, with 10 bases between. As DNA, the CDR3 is TGTGCCAGCAGCTTCTTGGGGGGAACTGAAGCTTTCTTT. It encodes CASSFLGGTEAFF. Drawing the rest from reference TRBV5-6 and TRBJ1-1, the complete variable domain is DAGVTQSPTHLIKTRGQQVTLRCSPKSGHDTVSWYQQALGQGPQFIFQYYEEEERQRGNFPDRFSGHQFPNYSSELNVNALLLGDSALYLCASSFLGGTEAFFGQGTRLTVV.

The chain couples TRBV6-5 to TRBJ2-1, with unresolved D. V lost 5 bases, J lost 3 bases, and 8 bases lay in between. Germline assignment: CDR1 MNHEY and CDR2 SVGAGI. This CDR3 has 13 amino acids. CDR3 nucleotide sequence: TGTGCCAGCAGTACCGGGTTCTACAATGAGCAGTTCTTC. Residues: CASSTGFYNEQFF.

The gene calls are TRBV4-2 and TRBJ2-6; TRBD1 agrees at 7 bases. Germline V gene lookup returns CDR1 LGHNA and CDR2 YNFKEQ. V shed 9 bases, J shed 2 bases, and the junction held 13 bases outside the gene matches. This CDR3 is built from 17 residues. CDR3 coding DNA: TGTGCCAGTAGGGACAGACCTCCTCTAACTGGGGCCAACGTCCTGACTTTC. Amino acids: CASRDRPPLTGANVLTF.

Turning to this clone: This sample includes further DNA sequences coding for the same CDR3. CDR3 sequence: CASSPGQGPGEQYF. DNA for the CDR3: TGTGCCAGCAGCCCGGGACAGGGCCCGGGGGAGCAGTACTTC. The V and J genes are TRBV2 and TRBJ2-7; 9 bases match TRBD1. Germline trimming cut 6 bases from V and 7 bases from J; bases unmatched to any gene: 10. CDR3 length equals 14 residues. Looked up from germline, CDR1 is SNHLY and CDR2 is FYNNEI.

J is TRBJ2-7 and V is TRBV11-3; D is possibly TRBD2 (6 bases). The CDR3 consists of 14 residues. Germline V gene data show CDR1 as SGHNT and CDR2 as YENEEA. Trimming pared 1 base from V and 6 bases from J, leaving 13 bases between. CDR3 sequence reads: CASSLGGLASEQYF. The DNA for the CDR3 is TGTGCCAGCAGCTTAGGGGGACTTGCCTCCGAGCAGTACTTC.

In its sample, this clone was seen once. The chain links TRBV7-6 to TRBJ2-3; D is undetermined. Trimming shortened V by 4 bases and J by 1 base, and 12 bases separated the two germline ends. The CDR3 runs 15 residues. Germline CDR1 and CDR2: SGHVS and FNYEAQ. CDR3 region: CASSSTFTRTDTQYF. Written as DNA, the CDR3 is TGTGCCAGCAGCTCCACTTTTACCCGCACAGATACGCAGTATTTT. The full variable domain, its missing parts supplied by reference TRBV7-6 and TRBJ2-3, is GAGVSQSPRYKVTKRGQDVALRCDPISGHVSLYWYRQALGQGPEFLTYFNYEAQQDKSGLPNDRFSAERPEGSISTLTIQRTEQRDSAMYRCASSSTFTRTDTQYFGPGTRLTVL.

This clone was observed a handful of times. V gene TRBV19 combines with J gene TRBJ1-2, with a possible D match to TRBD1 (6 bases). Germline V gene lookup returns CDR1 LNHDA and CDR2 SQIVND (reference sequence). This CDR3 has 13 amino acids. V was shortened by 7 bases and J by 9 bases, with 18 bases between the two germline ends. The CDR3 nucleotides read TGTGCCAGTACAATAGAGCCCAGGGGCCGCTACACCTTC. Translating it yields CASTIEPRGRYTF.

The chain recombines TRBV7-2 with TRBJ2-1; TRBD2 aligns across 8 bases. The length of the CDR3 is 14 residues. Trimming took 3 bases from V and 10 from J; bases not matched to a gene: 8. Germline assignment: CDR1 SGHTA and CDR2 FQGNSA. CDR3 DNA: TGTGCCAGCAGCTTCAGCGGGGGAGTAGAGGAGCAGTTCTTC. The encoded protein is CASSFSGGVEEQFF. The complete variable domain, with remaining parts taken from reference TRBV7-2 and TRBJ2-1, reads GAGVSQSPSNKVTEKGKDVELRCDPISGHTALYWYRQSLGQGLEFLIYFQGNSAPDKSGLPSDRFSAERTGGSVSTLTIQRTQQEDSAVYLCASSFSGGVEEQFFGPGTRLTVL.

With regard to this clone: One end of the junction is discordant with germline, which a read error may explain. CDR3 in DNA: TGTTCCAGCAGCTTAGTTATCGGGGTAAATAATGAAAAACTGTTTTTT. Its protein product is CSSSLVIGVNNEKLFF. The V call is TRBV7-9, the J call TRBJ1-4; no clear D gene. Germline CDR1 SEHNR, CDR2 FQNEAQ (reference sequence). The CDR3 sequence is 16 residues long.

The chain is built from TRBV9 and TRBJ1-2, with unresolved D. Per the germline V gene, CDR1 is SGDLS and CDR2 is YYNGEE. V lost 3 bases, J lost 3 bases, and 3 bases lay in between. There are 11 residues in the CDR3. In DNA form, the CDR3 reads TGTGCCAGCAGCGCGTACTATGGCTACACCTTC. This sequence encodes CASSAYYGYTF.

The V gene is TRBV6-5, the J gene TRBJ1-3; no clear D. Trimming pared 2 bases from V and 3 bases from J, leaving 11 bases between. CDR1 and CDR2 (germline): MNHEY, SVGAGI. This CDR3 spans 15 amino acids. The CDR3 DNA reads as TGTGCCAGCAGTTACGTTCAGGAACATGGAAACACCATATATTTT. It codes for CASSYVQEHGNTIYF.

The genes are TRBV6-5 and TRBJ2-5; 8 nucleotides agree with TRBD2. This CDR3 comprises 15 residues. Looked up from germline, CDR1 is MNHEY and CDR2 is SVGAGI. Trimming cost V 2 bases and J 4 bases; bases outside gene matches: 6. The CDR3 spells CASSYGTSSRETQYF. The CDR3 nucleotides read TGTGCCAGCAGTTACGGGACTAGTAGTCGAGAGACCCAGTACTTC.

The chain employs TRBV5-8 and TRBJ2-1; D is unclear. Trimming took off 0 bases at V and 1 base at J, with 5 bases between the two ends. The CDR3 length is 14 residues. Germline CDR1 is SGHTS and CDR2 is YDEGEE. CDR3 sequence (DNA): TGTGCCAGCAGCTTGGGGCAGTCCTACAATGAGCAGTTCTTC. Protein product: CASSLGQSYNEQFF.

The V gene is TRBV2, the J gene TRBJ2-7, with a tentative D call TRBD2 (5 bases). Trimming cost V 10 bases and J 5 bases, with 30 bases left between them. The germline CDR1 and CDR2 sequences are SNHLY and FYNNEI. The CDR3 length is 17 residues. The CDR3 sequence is CAIAGFGGRVLVDEQYF. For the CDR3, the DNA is TGTGCCATCGCAGGTTTCGGAGGTAGAGTTCTTGTGGACGAGCAGTACTTC.

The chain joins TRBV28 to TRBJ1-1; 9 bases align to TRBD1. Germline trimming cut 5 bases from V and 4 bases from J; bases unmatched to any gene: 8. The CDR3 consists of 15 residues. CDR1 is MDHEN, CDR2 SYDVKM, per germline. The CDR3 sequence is CASSHYTGGGTEAFF. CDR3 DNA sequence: TGTGCCAGCAGTCACTATACAGGGGGCGGCACTGAAGCTTTCTTT.

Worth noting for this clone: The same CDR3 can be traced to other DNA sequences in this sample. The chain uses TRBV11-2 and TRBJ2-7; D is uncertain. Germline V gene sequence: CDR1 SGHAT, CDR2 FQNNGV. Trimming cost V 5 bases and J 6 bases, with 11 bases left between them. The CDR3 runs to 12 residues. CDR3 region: CASSPLTSEQYF. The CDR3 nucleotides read TGTGCCAGCAGCCCCCTGACTTCCGAGCAGTACTTC.